The 14 T cell receptor beta chains reported below all come from one sample, sequenced in a study of T cell changes during pregnancy in multiple sclerosis. TCRdb keeps only in-frame clones here, not all; method: immunoSEQ multiplex PCR. The sample lists roughly 47,000 clones, 94% occurring once. The sample here was CD8+ T cells from peripheral blood mononuclear cells, taken before pregnancy. These receptors were obtained from a female donor with multiple sclerosis, enrolled in a pregnancy study.

V gene TRBV6-1 combines with J gene TRBJ2-1, with TRBD1 matching over 7 bases. Germline CDR1 is MNHNS and CDR2 is SASEGT. The CDR3 is 15 amino acids. The V gene end was trimmed by 2 bases and the J gene end by 3 bases; junction bases not matched to a gene: 4. This CDR3 reads CASSEQGEYYNEQFF. The CDR3, as DNA: TGTGCCAGCAGTGAACAGGGGGAGTACTACAATGAGCAGTTCTTC.

This clone has just one count. J is TRBJ1-4 and V is TRBV6-6; 7 bases fit TRBD1. V lost 5 bases to trimming and J lost 12 bases; unmatched junction nucleotides: 6. Germline-derived CDR1 and CDR2 are MNHNY and SVGAGI (reference sequence). The CDR3 sequence is 12 residues long. CDR3 nucleotides: TGTGCCAGCAGTCACGACAGGGCAGAACTGTTTTTT. Protein sequence: CASSHDRAELFF.

V and J are TRBV5-1 and TRBJ2-6; 10 nucleotides match TRBD2. With 4 bases clipped from V and 1 base from J, the junction kept 8 bases outside the gene matches. The CDR3 runs 18 residues. The germline V gene encodes CDR1 SGHRS and CDR2 YFSETQ. CDR3 protein: CASSLPLAGESGANVLTF. In DNA, the CDR3 is TGCGCCAGCAGCCTCCCCCTAGCGGGAGAGTCTGGGGCCAACGTCCTGACTTTC.

V usage is TRBV7-8 and J usage is TRBJ1-1, with 10 bases aligning to TRBD1. V trimming: 4 bases; J trimming: 5 bases; junction bases outside the gene matches: 7. Germline CDR1 reads SGHVS; CDR2 reads FQNEAQ. This CDR3 has 15 amino acids. The CDR3 reads CASSSTGTGVTEAFF. The CDR3 DNA follows: TGTGCCAGCAGCTCAACCGGGACAGGGGTGACTGAAGCTTTCTTT.

This clone was detected once. This rearrangement joins TRBV6-5 to TRBJ2-2; D may be TRBD2 (5 bases). The germline V gene has CDR1 MNHEY and CDR2 SVGAGI. CDR3 length: 13 residues. V lost 7 bases to trimming and J lost 2 bases, with 8 bases between them. The CDR3 reads CASMRVNTGELFF. The CDR3 bases are TGTGCCAGCATGCGGGTCAACACCGGGGAGCTGTTTTTT.

This chain links TRBV7-6 with TRBJ1-1, with D maybe TRBD1 (5 bases). The germline V and J ends were trimmed by 0 bases and 5 bases, with 13 bases remaining between them. This CDR3 is 15 amino acids long. Germline V gene lookup returns CDR1 SGHVS and CDR2 FNYEAQ. The chain's CDR3 is CASSLARGGGTEAFF. The CDR3 DNA is TGTGCCAGCAGCTTAGCGCGTGGGGGGGGTACTGAAGCTTTCTTT.

The chain links TRBV9 to TRBJ2-5; D may be TRBD1 (6 bases). Trimming stripped 4 bases from V and 5 bases from J, with 15 bases between. The CDR3 loop spans 14 amino acids. CDR1 and CDR2 from the germline V gene are SGDLS and YYNGEE. CDR3 residues: CASSSAGTRETQYF. For the CDR3, the DNA is TGTGCCAGCAGCTCAGCCGGGACACGGGAGACCCAGTACTTC.

The gene calls are TRBV14 and TRBJ2-2, with 8 nucleotides matching TRBD1. This CDR3 spans 17 amino acids. Per germline, CDR1 SGHDN and CDR2 FVKESK. The V segment lost 0 bases and the J segment 4 bases; nucleotides outside the gene matches: 7. CDR3 coding DNA: TGTGCCAGCAGCCAAGACGTTTATGACAGGGGCACCGGGGAGCTGTTTTTT. It translates to CASSQDVYDRGTGELFF.

CDR3 amino acids: CASTLRDYSYNEQFF. DNA for the CDR3: TGTGCCAGCACTCTGCGGGACTACTCCTACAATGAGCAGTTCTTC. The rearrangement links TRBV6-4 to TRBJ2-1; 7 bases are shared with TRBD2. Germline assignment: CDR1 MRHNA and CDR2 SNTAGT. The CDR3 is made up of 15 amino acids. With V trimmed by 7 bases and J by 0 bases, 6 bases remained unmatched.

V is TRBV5-5 and J is TRBJ2-3, with TRBD2 matching over 11 bases. The CDR3 spans 15 residues. CDR1 and CDR2 from the germline V gene are SGHKS and YYEKEE (reference sequence). Trimming cost V 2 bases and J 4 bases; bases outside gene matches: 3. CDR3 sequence (DNA): TGTGCCAGCAGCTTCGGACTAGCGGGCTCAGATACGCAGTATTTT. Its translation: CASSFGLAGSDTQYF.

This chain links TRBV29-1 with TRBJ2-1, with 8 bases aligning to TRBD2. Looked up from germline, CDR1 is SQVTM and CDR2 is ANQGSEA. The CDR3 length is 18 residues. The junction had 18 bases not matched to a gene; V was cut back by 6 bases and J by 2 bases. CDR3 sequence: CSVELTDPGLGPYNEQFF. DNA for the CDR3: TGCAGCGTCGAATTAACAGATCCGGGACTAGGACCCTACAATGAGCAGTTCTTC.

The J gene is TRBJ1-2, the V gene TRBV27; D is undetermined. The length of the CDR3 is 14 residues. The germline V and J ends were trimmed by 3 bases and 0 bases, with 8 bases remaining between them. Germline V CDR1 and CDR2: MNHEY, SMNVEV (reference sequence). Here the CDR3 reads CASSFRRTNYGYTF. The CDR3, as DNA: TGTGCCAGCAGTTTTAGGCGGACTAACTATGGCTACACCTTC.

This clone occurred once. The rearrangement uses TRBV27 and TRBJ2-3, with D hard to call. The V gene lost 6 bases and the J gene lost 6 bases, with 10 bases spanning the gap. The CDR3 sequence is 12 residues long. Germline CDR1 reads MNHEY; CDR2 reads SMNVEV (reference sequence). This CDR3 is CASRIGADTQYF. The CDR3 coding sequence is TGTGCCAGCAGGATAGGAGCGGATACGCAGTATTTT.

The chain is built from TRBV2 and TRBJ1-2, with D perhaps TRBD1 (5 bases). V was clipped by 7 bases and J by 6 bases, with 18 bases between them. This CDR3 spans 14 amino acids. CDR1 SNHLY and CDR2 FYNNEI come from the germline V gene. The DNA for the CDR3 is TGTGCCAGCAAGGTCTGGACAAATGATCATGGCTACACCTTC. Its translation is CASKVWTNDHGYTF.